This TCR beta chain was captured in a study of technical replicates of blood from a handful of donors. The table came from immunoSEQ multiplex PCR; TCRdb's copy has only in-frame clones and leaves some out. The sample shows about 60,000 clones, more than 85% of them seen only once. Germline assignment: CDR1 SGHTA and CDR2 FQGNSA. The V end was cut by 3 bases, the J end by 2 bases, with 14 bases between. This CDR3 region has 16 residues. The rearrangement joins TRBV7-2 to TRBJ1-5, with D unresolved. Sequencing was carried out using PBMCs. The sequence derives from a human donor in good health. Some clones in this sample may be carry-over from other donors' samples. CDR3 coding DNA: TGTGCCAGCAGCTTTGACACTTCTCAGGGCAATCAGCCCCAGCATTTT. This codes for CASSFDTSQGNQPQHF.